This TCR beta chain originates from a study of response to subunit inactivated influenza vaccine. General study points: New T cells are recruited in small numbers by each seasonal influenza vaccination, according to the authors' suggestion.

One entry per CDR3 protein, called by TCRdb with MiXCR from the RT-PCR reads. This sample has just under 250,000 distinct CDR3 sequences; more than 9% occur once, and the top ten carry roughly 7.7%. The table lists this clonotype with many counts. Antigen: not known. The CDR3 totals 14 residues. Trimming removed 0 bases from V and 6 bases from J, with 11 bases in between. The V gene's germline CDR1 is LGHNA and CDR2 YSLEER. The TCR sequence derives from a man between 50 and 59 years old who received an inactivated influenza vaccine. This chain uses TRBV4-3 with TRBJ1-1; D gene ambiguous. This specimen was non-naive T cells sorted from PBMCs, taken around two weeks before vaccination. The CDR3 region is CASSQDRSFPEAFF. CDR3 in DNA: TGCGCCAGCAGCCAAGATAGGAGTTTTCCTGAAGCTTTCTTT.